A single sample is the source of the 22 T cell receptor beta chains below, sequenced in a study of T cells in Graves' hyperthyroidism and ophthalmopathy (dated 2019 in TCRdb). Library method: multiplex PCR. Sequencer: Illumina HiSeq 2000. The TCR beta CDR3 regions were amplified from RNA transcripts. The first round of RT-PCR for the TCR CDR3 was performed with the HTBI primer set and the Qiagen OneStep RT-PCR kit. In TCRdb, the public reads were trimmed at Q25 with fastp and aligned with MiXCR, with productive beta chains retained. For every CDR3 protein sequence, its rows merge into one entry that carries the most common genes and DNA. The table for this sample lists under 350,000 distinct CDR3 sequences; 21% of them were counted only once. The ten most abundant clones make up around half of the sample. Sequencing was performed on blood. The receptors shown here come from a woman aged 45-60 years with Graves' hyperthyroidism.

The chain joins TRBV2 to TRBJ1-4; no definite D call. CDR1 and CDR2 from the germline V gene are SNHLY and FYNNEI. The CDR3 is made up of 13 amino acids. Deletions cut 8 bases from V and 12 bases from J, with 19 bases between. CDR3 region: CASSPPVRSELFF. In nucleotides, the CDR3 is TGTGCCAGCTCACCACCCGTGAGGTCGGAACTGTTTTTT.

This clonotype was counted ten times or more. This chain joins TRBV12-3 or TRBV12-4 and TRBJ1-2, with 8 bases that match TRBD1. V was pared by 6 bases and J by 6 bases, with 6 bases of the junction left unmatched. There are 13 residues in the CDR3. The CDR3 loop is CASRQTGVDGYTF. The DNA for the CDR3 is TGTGCCAGCAGACAGACAGGGGTGGATGGCTACACCTTC.

The chain is built from TRBV5-5 and TRBJ2-7; D call uncertain. V dropped 2 bases and J dropped 0 bases, with 12 bases sitting between them. Germline V gene data show CDR1 as SGHKS and CDR2 as YYEKEE (reference sequence). The CDR3 totals 15 residues. CDR3 sequence: CASSFFPSSSYEQYF. CDR3 sequence (DNA): TGTGCCAGCAGCTTTTTCCCATCGAGCTCCTACGAGCAGTACTTC.

This clonotype was seen at least ten times. The chain recombines TRBV6-1 with TRBJ2-5; possibly TRBD2 for D (5 bases). CDR1 and CDR2 (germline): MNHNS, SASEGT. Trimming removed 7 bases from V and 7 bases from J, with 19 bases in between. The CDR3 contains 14 residues. The CDR3: CASMRGRGAGTQYF. In DNA, the CDR3 is TGTGCCAGCATGAGAGGCAGAGGCGCGGGGACCCAGTACTTC.

This clonotype occurred many times. V is TRBV27 and J is TRBJ2-3; 8 bases agree with TRBD2. The germline gives CDR1 MNHEY, CDR2 SMNVEV (reference sequence). The trim removed 2 bases at V and 3 bases at J, leaving 10 bases unmatched. The CDR3 length is 17 residues. The CDR3 bases are TGTGCCAGCAGTTTAAAGGGCGGGAGGCCCCCGACAGATACGCAGTATTTT. This codes for CASSLKGGRPPTDTQYF.

This clonotype was recorded at least ten times. The rearrangement joins TRBV15 to TRBJ2-3; TRBD2 aligns across 9 bases. The CDR3 consists of 18 residues. Germline V gene sequence: CDR1 LNHNV, CDR2 YYDKDF (reference sequence). V lost 0 bases to trimming and J lost 3 bases; unmatched junction nucleotides: 10. The CDR3 sequence is CATSRDGEGSGRTDTQYF. In nucleotides, the CDR3 is TGTGCCACCAGCAGAGATGGAGAGGGTAGCGGGAGAACAGATACGCAGTATTTT.

This clonotype was seen only a few times. This chain links TRBV6-2 or TRBV6-3 with TRBJ2-1; the match to TRBD2 covers 8 bases. J was trimmed by 5 bases and V by 7 bases; bases with no gene match: 10. The V gene's germline CDR1 is MNHEY and CDR2 SVGEGT. The CDR3 sequence is 15 residues long. The CDR3 bases are TGTGCCAGCAAGACGGCAAGCGGGAGACACAATGAGCAGTTCTTC. Residues: CASKTASGRHNEQFF.

The V and J genes are TRBV28 and TRBJ2-3; 8 bases line up with TRBD2. The V gene's germline CDR1 is MDHEN and CDR2 SYDVKM. V shed 7 bases and J 4 bases; nucleotides not matched to a gene: 10. The CDR3 contains 15 residues. The DNA for the CDR3 is TGTGCCAGCATGGAAGCGGGGGTTCCCCCAGATACGCAGTATTTT. This gives the protein CASMEAGVPPDTQYF.

In this sample, this clonotype turned up a few times. This may stem from a read error, because a much larger clone lies one nucleotide away. This chain links TRBV7-2 with TRBJ2-7; D uncertain. Germline V gene lookup returns CDR1 SGHTA and CDR2 FQGNSA. The CDR3 loop spans 15 amino acids. The CDR3 region is CVSSYNGGPSYEQYF. The CDR3 coding sequence is TGTGTCAGCAGCTACAATGGCGGCCCCTCCTACGAGCAGTACTTC.

This clonotype was observed at least ten times. The V gene is TRBV6-1, the J gene TRBJ2-7; TRBD1 matches 7 bases. The CDR3 runs 16 residues. V shed 5 bases, J shed 0 bases, and the junction held 10 bases outside the gene matches. In germline, CDR1 is MNHNS, CDR2 SASEGT. The CDR3 DNA is TGTGCCAGCAGTAATGACAGGGCCCTCATCTCCTACGAGCAGTACTTC. Residues: CASSNDRALISYEQYF.

This clonotype was counted many times. This rearrangement joins TRBV7-8 to TRBJ2-1, with D perhaps matching TRBD2 (5 bases). Trimming removed 5 bases from V and 9 bases from J, with 17 bases in between. The CDR3 contains 14 residues. Germline V lookup: CDR1 SGHVS, CDR2 FQNEAQ. Here the CDR3 reads CASSPRDSVSEQFF. Written as DNA, the CDR3 is TGTGCCAGCAGCCCAAGGGATAGCGTCAGTGAGCAGTTCTTC.

A few counts support this clonotype. This rearrangement joins TRBV18 to TRBJ2-3, with D unresolved. V gave up 3 bases and J gave up 0 bases, with 13 bases separating them. The germline gives CDR1 KGHSH, CDR2 LQKENI. The CDR3 has 16 amino acids. CDR3 protein: CASSPGTPLSTDTQYF. Here the CDR3 DNA reads TGTGCCAGCTCACCGGGAACACCACTTAGCACAGATACGCAGTATTTT.

The sample holds a few counts of this clonotype. The V gene is TRBV6-5, the J gene TRBJ2-7, with 7 bases matching TRBD2. Per the germline V gene, CDR1 is MNHEY and CDR2 is SVGAGI. This CDR3 has 15 residues. Trimming cost V 0 bases and J 4 bases; bases outside gene matches: 6. CDR3 bases: TGTGCCAGCAGTTACTCGCTGGCTAGCGGATACGAGCAGTACTTC. It encodes CASSYSLASGYEQYF.

At least ten counts were recorded for this clonotype. The J gene is TRBJ1-1, the V gene TRBV18; D remains unclear. With 2 bases removed from V and 4 bases from J, the gap between germline ends came to 8 bases. This CDR3 contains 13 residues. Germline CDR1 is KGHSH and CDR2 is LQKENI. The CDR3 spells CASSPSRSTEAFF. CDR3 sequence (DNA): TGTGCCAGCTCACCATCCAGGAGCACTGAAGCTTTCTTT.

This clonotype was picked up many times. This chain joins TRBV20-1 and TRBJ2-1; D might be TRBD1 or TRBD2, each matching 5 bases. The germline V gene has CDR1 DFQATT and CDR2 SNEGSKA (reference sequence). With 6 bases removed from V and 2 bases from J, the gap between germline ends came to 11 bases. This CDR3 region has 13 residues. In DNA form, the CDR3 reads TGCAGTGCCCAGGGACGGGCCTACAATGAGCAGTTCTTC. Amino acid sequence: CSAQGRAYNEQFF.

This clonotype was picked up many times. The V call is TRBV7-8, the J call TRBJ1-1, with D unresolved. The CDR3 is 11 residues long. CDR1 and CDR2 from the germline V gene are SGHVS and FQNEAQ. Deletions cut 5 bases from V and 7 bases from J, with 8 bases between. CDR3 sequence (DNA): TGTGCCAGCAGCCGCGCCGGTGAAGCTTTCTTT. Its protein product is CASSRAGEAFF.

This clonotype was counted between two and nine times. The rearrangement joins TRBV20-1 to TRBJ1-2, with D tentatively TRBD1 (5 bases). The CDR3 is 15 residues long. From germline, CDR1 is DFQATT and CDR2 SNEGSKA (reference sequence). V gave up 3 bases and J gave up 0 bases, with 14 bases separating them. The CDR3 region is CSASAGPIANYGYTF. The CDR3 DNA reads TGCAGTGCTAGTGCAGGGCCGATCGCTAACTATGGCTACACCTTC.

This clonotype has a handful of counts. As DNA, the CDR3 is TGCAGCGTTGAGATGATCGGGACAGGGGTCTCTAGCACAGATACGCAGTATTTT. Translated, it gives CSVEMIGTGVSSTDTQYF. The chain employs TRBV29-1 and TRBJ2-3, with 10 bases fitting TRBD1. This CDR3 contains 18 residues. V lost 3 bases to trimming and J lost 0 bases; unmatched junction nucleotides: 12. The germline V gene encodes CDR1 SQVTM and CDR2 ANQGSEA.

This clonotype has a count of ten or more. The V call is TRBV28, the J call TRBJ1-2; a weak D match, TRBD1 (5 bases). CDR1 is MDHEN and CDR2 is SYDVKM in the germline V gene. V was shortened by 4 bases and J by 4 bases, with 10 bases between the two germline ends. CDR3 length: 13 amino acids. CDR3 nucleotides: TGTGCCAGCAGTTCTGACAGAGTCTATGGCTACACCTTC. This gives the protein CASSSDRVYGYTF.

This clonotype showed up many times. The gene calls are TRBV5-1 and TRBJ1-5; D ambiguous. Germline V gives CDR1 SGHRS, CDR2 YFSETQ. The CDR3 loop spans 15 amino acids. The V end was cut by 5 bases, the J end by 0 bases, with 12 bases between. Here the CDR3 reads CASSLSGDSNQPQHF. The CDR3 bases are TGCGCCAGCAGTTTATCGGGCGATAGCAATCAGCCCCAGCATTTT.

This clonotype was counted many times. The chain carries TRBV28 and TRBJ2-3, with 7 bases identical to TRBD1. V dropped 5 bases and J dropped 4; count of bases not matched to a gene: 3. This CDR3 has 13 amino acids. Germline V gene sequence: CDR1 MDHEN, CDR2 SYDVKM. The CDR3 spells CASSQTGSDTQYF. The CDR3 DNA is TGTGCCAGCAGTCAGACAGGGTCAGATACGCAGTATTTT.

This clonotype was picked up many times. The V gene is TRBV5-1, the J gene TRBJ2-5, with 7 bases fitting TRBD1. V lost 4 bases to trimming and J lost 5 bases; unmatched junction nucleotides: 11. The CDR3 sequence is 15 residues long. Germline loops: CDR1 SGHRS, CDR2 YFSETQ. The CDR3 protein is CASSTSTGFLETQYF. CDR3 in DNA: TGCGCCAGCAGCACCTCGACAGGGTTCCTGGAGACCCAGTACTTC.